In this sample, the clone carrying this TCR beta chain turned up once. Authors' data handling: Scientists estimated how many nucleated cells there were by amplifying reference gene primers. Assay: immunoSEQ multiplex PCR; the TCRdb copy retains only in-frame clones and omits some. V, J and clone size are those of that table, while D and trimming were read from the DNA. The profile shows 90,000 or so clones, around nine tenths of them singletons. These data originate in a study of blood T cell repertoires in COVID-19. Study background: Sources were T cells, B-cell-depleted T cells, or PBMCs; the material itself was cDNA or gDNA.

Looked up from germline, CDR1 is SGHTA and CDR2 is FQGNSA. The CDR3 loop spans 12 amino acids. With 2 bases removed from V and 7 bases from J, the gap between germline ends came to 6 bases. Sample: peripheral blood. This chain connects TRBV7-2 to TRBJ1-3; D might be TRBD1 (6 bases). The source is an older woman with COVID-19, enrolled during active disease. The chain's CDR3 is CASSLQGNTIYF. The CDR3 DNA reads as TGTGCCAGCAGCTTACAGGGGAACACCATATATTTT.